This T cell receptor (beta chain) was sequenced in a study of regulatory T cells in long-lasting Graves disease. The time point was: newly diagnosed GD, antithyroid drugs for less than 3 months. The authors made the TCR library using RNA they extracted from PBMCs. The V and J ends lost 2 bases and 0 bases respectively, with 11 bases between them. The germline V gene encodes CDR1 MNHEY and CDR2 SVGEGT. This CDR3 spans 16 amino acids. This clonotype has more than one count but fewer than ten. Researchers made TCR beta libraries by using iRepertoire HTBI primers and running Arm-PCR on CDR3 regions. TCRdb analysed the multiplex PCR reads with MiXCR anew, one entry per CDR3 protein. The sample lists more than 450,000 distinct CDR3 sequences; about 17% were seen once. These records were also assigned to another study, of T cells in Graves' hyperthyroidism and ophthalmopathy.

Sample: peripheral blood mononuclear cells (PBMCs), taken at new diagnosis, from a patient treated with antithyroid drugs. The sequence was collected from a man in his forties or fifties with Graves disease. V gene TRBV6-2 or TRBV6-3 combines with J gene TRBJ1-3, with a weak D call TRBD1 (5 bases). As DNA, the CDR3 is TGTGCCAGCAGTTACGCCGGGGCAAACTCTGGAAACACCATATATTTT. Protein sequence: CASSYAGANSGNTIYF.